The clone carrying this TCR beta chain appeared a few times. Its antigen remains unknown. A read error may account for a junction end that differs from germline. Individual cDNA molecules were tagged with unique molecular identifiers. In TCRdb, the 5' RACE reads were re-called with MiXCR into one record per CDR3 protein. The table records roughly 120,000 distinct CDR3 sequences, around an eighth of them present only once. This CDR3 comprises 12 residues. CDR1 SGHTA and CDR2 FQGTGA come from the germline V gene. The sample is drawn from a study of early T cells in non-severe SARS-CoV-2 infection. Study overall: Alpha and beta chains were unpaired, from unsorted whole-blood bulk RNA.

Study-wide findings and caveats: CD4 and private specificities were missed by VDJdb matching, which favored anti-spike CD8 responses.

The sequence derives from an adult who was a healthcare worker with PCR-confirmed SARS-CoV-2 infection or an uninfected control (not recorded which). The chain combines TRBV7-3 with TRBJ1-3; D is uncertain. The sequenced sample was whole blood, obtained at baseline. The CDR3 reads CVSSLTGNTIYF. The CDR3 nucleotides read TGTGTCAGCAGCTTAACTGGAAACACCATATATTTT.